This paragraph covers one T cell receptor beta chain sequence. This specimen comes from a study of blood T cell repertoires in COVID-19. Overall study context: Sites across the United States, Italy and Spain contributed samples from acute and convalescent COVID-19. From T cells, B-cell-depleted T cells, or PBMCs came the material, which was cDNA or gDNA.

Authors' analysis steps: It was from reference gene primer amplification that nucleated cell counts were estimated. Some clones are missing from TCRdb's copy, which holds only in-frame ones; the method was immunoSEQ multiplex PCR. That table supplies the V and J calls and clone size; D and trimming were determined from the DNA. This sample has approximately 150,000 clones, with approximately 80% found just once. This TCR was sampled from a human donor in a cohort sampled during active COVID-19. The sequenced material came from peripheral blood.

This CDR3 is CASSHIIFRGRGANYGYTF. CDR3 sequence (DNA): TGTGCCAGCAGCCACATCATTTTCAGGGGCCGGGGGGCTAACTATGGCTACACCTTC. This chain links TRBV28 with TRBJ1-2; possibly TRBD1 for D (6 bases). V was clipped by 6 bases and J by 0 bases, with 26 bases between them. Germline CDR1 MDHEN, CDR2 SYDVKM. The CDR3 extends over 19 amino acids.